The 5 T cell receptor beta chains below come from one sample, sequenced in a study of blood T cell repertoires in COVID-19 (dated by TCRdb to 2018 to 2020). The library relied on the immunoSEQ multiplex PCR assay. What TCRdb holds here is the immuneACCESS table cut down to in-frame rearrangements. Part of the clones is not present; checked against another copy, under half of the missing clones reflect an unresolved V gene, and the others are unexplained. For this sample the table gives approximately 240,000 clones, of which about 86% were detected only once. The biggest ten clones account for approximately 3% of the sample. The sample was peripheral blood. The source is a woman younger than 45 who had recovered from COVID-19.

The chain uses TRBV7-9 and TRBJ2-5; 8 bases are shared with TRBD1. The CDR3 has 15 amino acids. CDR1 and CDR2 (germline): SEHNR, FQNEAQ (reference sequence). The V segment lost 5 bases and the J segment 2 bases; nucleotides outside the gene matches: 7. The CDR3 DNA reads as TGTGCCAGCAGCACTCGACAGGGGATACAAGAGACCCAGTACTTC. Residues: CASSTRQGIQETQYF. Looking up the rest from reference TRBV7-9 and TRBJ2-5 gives the full variable domain: DTGVSQNPRHKITKRGQNVTFRCDPISEHNRLYWYRQTLGQGPEFLTYFQNEAQLEKSRLLSDRFSAERPKGSFSTLEIQRTEQGDSAMYLCASSTRQGIQETQYFGPGTRLLVL.

This clone was counted between two and nine times. The chain couples TRBV9 to TRBJ2-4; D is perhaps TRBD2 (6 bases). The V and J ends lost 4 bases and 8 bases respectively, with 19 bases between them. This CDR3 region has 15 residues. In germline, CDR1 is SGDLS, CDR2 YYNGEE. The CDR3 loop reads CASSFAGTGSDIQYF. The CDR3 region has the DNA TGTGCCAGCAGCTTCGCCGGGACTGGGAGTGACATTCAGTACTTC.

V usage is TRBV7-6 and J usage is TRBJ1-2, with TRBD1 identical over 7 bases. The V gene end was trimmed by 1 base and the J gene end by 7 bases; junction bases not matched to a gene: 9. Per the germline V gene, CDR1 is SGHVS and CDR2 is FNYEAQ. The CDR3 totals 15 residues. The CDR3 sequence is CASSLVETGPSGYTF. The DNA for the CDR3 is TGTGCCAGCAGCTTAGTCGAGACAGGGCCTAGTGGCTACACCTTC.

The rearrangement links TRBV7-9 to TRBJ2-1; possible D gene TRBD1, 5 bases. Germline V gene sequence: CDR1 SEHNR, CDR2 FQNEAQ (reference sequence). There are 14 residues in the CDR3. Trimming removed 0 bases at V and 15 bases at J, with 18 bases between. DNA of the CDR3: TGTGCCAGCAGCTTAGCCTCCGACAGAACAGGTCTGTTCTTC. It encodes CASSLASDRTGLFF.

This rearrangement joins TRBV29-1 to TRBJ1-1; D is ambiguous. Germline V gene lookup returns CDR1 SQVTM and CDR2 ANQGSEA. V was trimmed by 3 bases and J by 0 bases, leaving 5 bases between them. CDR3 length equals 12 residues. CDR3 coding DNA: TGCAGCGTTGATGGAGTGAACACTGAAGCTTTCTTT. This translates into CSVDGVNTEAFF.